The rows below give T cell receptor beta chains drawn from one sample of a study of blood T cell repertoires in COVID-19. TCRdb keeps only in-frame clones here, not all; method: immunoSEQ multiplex PCR. Here the sample spans roughly 99,000 clones, roughly 90% being singletons. Sequencing was performed on peripheral blood. These receptors came from a man aged 40-55 years with active or convalescent COVID-19. Each CDR3 is given with its conserved first and last residue. D genes are given only for firm matches. Clone size is shown for a subset of rows, as once, few, many or a class of expanded clone.

V gene	D gene	J gene	clone size	CDR3 DNA	CDR3 protein
TRBV7-3	NA	TRBJ2-5	NA	TGTGCCAGCCCCCGCGAGGGGGTGTCGGGGGGACGTGGGACCCAGTACTTC	CASPREGVSGGRGTQYF
TRBV9	NA	TRBJ1-3	NA	TGTGCCAGCAGCTATACTGACGGAGCAGAAGGCCCCATATATTTT	CASSYTDGAEGPIYF
TRBV28	TRBD2	TRBJ2-7	NA	TGTGCCAGCAGCTTAGCGGGAGGGGGATACGAGCAGTACTTC	CASSLAGGGYEQYF
TRBV18	TRBD2	TRBJ2-2	NA	TGTGCCAGCTCGCGATTTAGCGGGCCGAACACCGGGGAGCTGTTTTTT	CASSRFSGPNTGELFF
TRBV16	NA	TRBJ2-3	once	TGTGCCAGCAGCCAATCCAGGGTGGATACGCAGTATTTT	CASSQSRVDTQYF
TRBV4-1	TRBD1	TRBJ2-7	few	TGCGCCAGCAGCTCGTCCGGGACAGGGTCGTACGAGCAGTACTTC	CASSSSGTGSYEQYF
TRBV7-9	NA	TRBJ1-1	NA	TGTGCCAGCAGCTCTCCCCCGGACAGAGATGAAGCTTTCTTT	CASSSPPDRDEAFF
TRBV3-1/TRBV3-2	TRBD2	TRBJ2-1	NA	TGTGCCAGCAGCCGTGGACTAGCGGGAGGAGGTGAGCAGTTCTTC	CASSRGLAGGGEQFF
TRBV6-2/TRBV6-3	NA	TRBJ2-2	NA	TGTGCCAGCAGTTGGGAGATTGGGTCCGGGGAGCTGTTTTTT	CASSWEIGSGELFF
TRBV11-2	NA	TRBJ2-3	NA	TGTGCCAGCAGCTTAGGAGGGGGACGAACAGATACGCAGTATTTT	CASSLGGGRTDTQYF
TRBV19	TRBD2	TRBJ2-1	NA	TGTGCCAGTAGTAGAGCGACTAGCGGGAGTAATGATGAGCAGTTCTTC	CASSRATSGSNDEQFF
TRBV21-1	NA	TRBJ2-7	NA	TGTGCCAGCAGCATCGAGGGGGCGACCTACGAGCAGTACTTC	CASSIEGATYEQYF
TRBV5-1	NA	TRBJ2-3	NA	TGCGCCAGCAGCTCGAGTGGGCGTACGACAGATACGCAGTATTTT	CASSSSGRTTDTQYF
TRBV29-1	NA	TRBJ2-6	NA	TGCAGCGTGGCAAAACAGGGAGCCGGGGCCAACGTCCTGACTTTC	CSVAKQGAGANVLTF
TRBV5-1	NA	TRBJ2-6	NA	TGCGCCAGCAGCTTGGGATACGGGACTGGGGCCAACGTCCTGACTTTC	CASSLGYGTGANVLTF
TRBV7-3	NA	TRBJ2-5	NA	TGTGCCAGTTCCCCTGGAGTTTACGAGACCCAGTACTTC	CASSPGVYETQYF
TRBV28	TRBD1	TRBJ1-4	NA	TGTGCCAGCAGCACTGACAGGGGGGGTGAAAAACTGTTTTTT	CASSTDRGGEKLFF
TRBV10-3	NA	TRBJ2-7	NA	TGTGCCAGTGGACAAAACTACGAGCAGTACTTC	CASGQNYEQYF
TRBV2	NA	TRBJ2-5	NA	TGTGCCAGCAGTGAAGGAGATAGAGCACAAGAGACCCAGTACTTC	CASSEGDRAQETQYF
TRBV4-2	TRBD2	TRBJ2-1	NA	TGTGCCAGCAGCCAAGATCTAGCGGGTATATACAATGAGCAGTTCTTC	CASSQDLAGIYNEQFF
TRBV9	NA	TRBJ1-6	NA	TGTGCCAGCAGCCCTCTCTCTAGCTCCTATAATTCACCCCTCCACTTT	CASSPLSSSYNSPLHF
TRBV19	NA	TRBJ2-7	NA	TGTGCCAGTAGTCCCCCCACCACAGTACCCTACGAGCAGTACTTC	CASSPPTTVPYEQYF
TRBV7-9	NA	TRBJ1-1	once	TGTGCCAGCAGCTACCCCAGGGTGGGGAACACTGAAGCTTTCTTT	CASSYPRVGNTEAFF
TRBV28	TRBD2	TRBJ2-7	NA	TGTGCCAGCCGTAATGGGGGGGTCTACGAGCAGTACTTC	CASRNGGVYEQYF
TRBV24-1	TRBD1	TRBJ1-2	NA	TGTGCCACCAGTGATTCCGGGACAGTCCCACTCCGAGGGGGCTACACCTTC	CATSDSGTVPLRGGYTF
TRBV7-8	TRBD1	TRBJ1-2	NA	TGTGCCAGCTCATTGGGGGACAGCTATGGCTACACCTTC	CASSLGDSYGYTF
TRBV6-5	NA	TRBJ2-3	NA	TGTGCCAGCAGCCTCGATGTATCAGTTACGCAGTATTTT	CASSLDVSVTQYF
TRBV5-8	TRBD2	TRBJ2-3	NA	TGTGCCAGCAGCTTGGGACTAGCGGGAGTATGGTCAGATACGCAGTATTTT	CASSLGLAGVWSDTQYF
TRBV5-1	TRBD2	TRBJ2-2	NA	TGCGCCAGCAGCTTGGGGCGGGCGAGCGGGAGCGGCACCGGGGAGCTGTTTTTT	CASSLGRASGSGTGELFF
TRBV27	NA	TRBJ2-7	NA	TGTGCCGGCCACGCCCACGAGCAGTACTTC	CAGHAHEQYF
TRBV9	TRBD1	TRBJ2-1	NA	TGTGCCAGCAGGGGACAGGTAGACAATGAGCAGTTCTTC	CASRGQVDNEQFF
TRBV11-2	TRBD1	TRBJ2-5	few	TGTGCCAGCAGCTCTATCGGGACAGGTGCACCCGAAGAGACCCAGTACTTC	CASSSIGTGAPEETQYF
TRBV18	TRBD1	TRBJ2-1	NA	TGTGCCAGCTCACGAACCGGGACAGGGGGCAATGAGCAGTTCTTC	CASSRTGTGGNEQFF
TRBV7-8	TRBD1	TRBJ2-2	NA	TGTGCCAGCAGCCCCGAGGGGACAGGGCCGAACACCGGGGAGCTGTTTTTT	CASSPEGTGPNTGELFF
TRBV29-1	TRBD1	TRBJ1-5	NA	TGCAGCGTGCTGACAGGGAATCAGCCCCAGCATTTT	CSVLTGNQPQHF
TRBV5-6	TRBD1	TRBJ2-1	NA	TGTGCCAGCAGCTTATACCCGGGACAGGGGGGGAATGAGCAGTTCTTC	CASSLYPGQGGNEQFF
TRBV19	TRBD2	TRBJ2-3	NA	TGTGCCAGTAGTCACCTAGCGGGTATAGATACGCAGTATTTT	CASSHLAGIDTQYF
TRBV4-3	NA	TRBJ1-2	NA	TGCGCCAGCAGCCAAGACAGGGACTATGGCTACACCTTC	CASSQDRDYGYTF
TRBV29-1	TRBD1	TRBJ1-6	NA	TGCAGCGTTGGGGGACAGGCCAATTCACCCCTCCACTTT	CSVGGQANSPLHF
TRBV5-1	NA	TRBJ1-2	NA	TGCGCCAGCAGCTTCACAGGTGCTATTAGCTATGGCTACACCTTC	CASSFTGAISYGYTF
TRBV24-1	TRBD2	TRBJ2-1	NA	TGTGCCACCAGTGATTCCTGGCGGGAGGGCCAATATGAGCAGTTCTTC	CATSDSWREGQYEQFF
TRBV19	NA	TRBJ1-5	NA	TGTGCCAGTACCCTTGGGGGGAGCAATCAGCCCCAGCATTTT	CASTLGGSNQPQHF
TRBV30	NA	TRBJ1-2	NA	TGTGCCTTCCGACAGGTACCCCCCGACTATGGCTACACCTTC	CAFRQVPPDYGYTF
TRBV4-1	NA	TRBJ1-3	NA	TGCGCCAGCAGCCAAACAGGATCCTTCTCTGGAAACACCATATATTTT	CASSQTGSFSGNTIYF
TRBV9	TRBD1	TRBJ1-2	NA	TGTGCCAGCAGCGTAGACCACCAGGGGGCGGGTGGCTACACCTTC	CASSVDHQGAGGYTF
TRBV6-5	NA	TRBJ1-6	once	TGTGCCAGCAGTAAATGGGACACCCCCGTACCCCTCCACTTT	CASSKWDTPVPLHF
TRBV5-4	NA	TRBJ2-5	NA	TGTGCCAGCAGCTTGGTGTTCGGGGGAGCAGAGACCCAGTACTTC	CASSLVFGGAETQYF